This T cell receptor (beta chain) emerged from a study of blood T cell repertoires in COVID-19. Authors' analysis steps: How many nucleated cells were present was estimated from reference gene primer amplification. Libraries were prepared by immunoSEQ multiplex PCR; TCRdb keeps only in-frame clonotypes and omits some of them. The V and J calls and clone size were taken over from that table, and D and trimming were inferred from the DNA. The data hold around 140,000 clones, with around 80% observed a single time. This CDR3 region has 14 residues. V lost 0 bases and J lost 3, with 8 bases in between. CDR1 and CDR2 (germline): LGHDT, YNNKEL (reference sequence). In regard to this clone: Other DNA sequences of this sample code for an identical CDR3.

The sequencing input was peripheral blood. The rearrangement joins TRBV3-1 (or the pseudogene TRBV3-2) to TRBJ1-2, with D uncertain. The TCR was taken from a human donor with acute or convalescent COVID-19. The donor label of this sample is uncertain. The DNA of the CDR3 is TGTGCCAGCAGCCAAGATCTCGCGGACTATGGCTACACCTTC. Translation gives CASSQDLADYGYTF.